Given below is one TCR beta chain in context. Its specificity is unknown. This sample is part of a study of cytomegalovirus exposure and HLA in healthy donors. Study context: Around 80 million unique TCR sequences came from HLA-typed donors in an early release.

General study findings and limits: It was reportedly the case that the classifier diagnosed cytomegalovirus status with high specificity and sensitivity.

A multiplex PCR was run with 60 Vbeta primers and 13 Jbeta primers. In the original analysis: Among the unique TCR beta chains that a later analysis counted, about 79 million in all, about 10 million were shared. Assay: immunoSEQ multiplex PCR; the TCRdb copy retains only in-frame clones and omits some. V and J calls and clone size are given by that table; D and trimming were obtained from the DNA. The sample yields about 160,000 clones, about 80% seen once. The clonotype comes from a man aged 35 to 55 in good health and CMV-seronegative. Sequenced sample: PBMCs.

The CDR3 DNA reads TGTGCCAGCAGCTGGGGACAGGGTGGAGGGGGGCAGTATTTT. This translates into CASSWGQGGGGQYF. The chain combines TRBV7-2 with TRBJ2-3, with 9 positions matching TRBD1. The CDR3 covers 14 residues. The V and J ends lost 4 bases and 11 bases, in that order; junction bases with no gene match: 10. The germline V gene has CDR1 SGHTA and CDR2 FQGNSA. Variable domain in full (rest from reference TRBV7-2 and TRBJ2-3): GAGVSQSPSNKVTEKGKDVELRCDPISGHTALYWYRQSLGQGLEFLIYFQGNSAPDKSGLPSDRFSAERTGGSVSTLTIQRTQQEDSAVYLCASSWGQGGGGQYFGPGTRLTVL.